This T cell receptor beta chain is drawn from a study of blood T cell repertoires in COVID-19 (dated by TCRdb to about 2020). As for the study more broadly: Samples from collaborators originated in the United States, Italy and Spain and spanned both the acute and convalescent phases of COVID-19. The prospective study material was composed of cDNA or gDNA derived from T cells, B-cell-depleted T cells, or PBMCs. Deeply sampled blood TCRbeta repertoires from subjects exposed to, actively infected with, or recovered from COVID-19 were included in the dataset. The repertoires were released in a freely available public database intended as a resource for research on the immune response to SARS-CoV-2. The samples were drawn from the first 160 participants of the ongoing ImmuneRACE study and from 1,200 or so subjects provided by 6 global collaborators. A de-identified subject ID, COVID-19 status, age in years and sex were almost always included in the sample metadata. Where HLA class I and class II types were available, the types were taken from metadata supplied by the sample provider, not from assay-based typing. Study-level results and caveats: How much clinical and demographic metadata was included differed by source and by participant, and the metadata was provided uncurated.

Regarding this clone: Its antigen remains unidentified. Base qualities are not at hand, and no much larger clone is one base apart.

The junction carries 6 bases between V and J, which are trimmed by 0 bases and 1 base respectively. The CDR3 goes from the cysteine to the phenylalanine over 14 residues. The retained sequence is limited to the CDR3, 42 bases, with the frame set at the first base. CDR1 and CDR2 are drawn from the germline V gene (reference sequence): LNHNV, YYDKDF. The immunoSEQ Assay, a bias-controlled multiplex PCR, was used to amplify TCRbeta CDR3 regions from genomic DNA. Under the source paper's analysis protocol: Nucleated cell counts per sample were estimated from amplification of reference gene primers within the assay. To quantify the absolute abundance of each unique TCRbeta CDR3 rearrangement, sequence reads were collapsed and filtered. For each sample, productive Simpson clonality was calculated by taking the square root of Simpson's diversity index across productive rearrangements. The clones in this table, taken by TCRdb from immuneACCESS, are in-frame only. Not every clone is retained; where verified, under half of the shortfall comes from an unresolved V gene, and the cause of the rest is unknown. The V and J calls and the clone size are those of that table, but D and trimming were determined from the DNA. Here the sample has more than 100,000 clones; about 81% occur a single time. The ten largest clones capture 2% to 3% of the sample.

In the prospective study, participants were 18 to 89 years old, resided in about two dozen geographic areas of the United States, and were enrolled through a virtual design. Cohort assignment in the prospective study relied on participant-reported clinical history from a screening survey and a study questionnaire. In the prospective study, whole blood, serum and a nasopharyngeal or oropharyngeal swab were collected from each participant by mobile phlebotomists. Prospective study participants could optionally give additional blood draws and questionnaires over an approximately 2-month period. Before DNA extraction, prospective study blood samples were shipped either frozen or at room temperature.

The clonotype was recovered from a man in his forties or fifties with acute COVID-19. The chain is encoded by TRBV15 joined to TRBJ1-1, with no confident D gene call. The sequenced sample was PBMCs or T cells enriched from blood (not recorded which). The CDR3 is CATSRDPTNTEAFF. The DNA is TGTGCCACCAGCAGAGATCCTACGAACACTGAAGCTTTCTTT.